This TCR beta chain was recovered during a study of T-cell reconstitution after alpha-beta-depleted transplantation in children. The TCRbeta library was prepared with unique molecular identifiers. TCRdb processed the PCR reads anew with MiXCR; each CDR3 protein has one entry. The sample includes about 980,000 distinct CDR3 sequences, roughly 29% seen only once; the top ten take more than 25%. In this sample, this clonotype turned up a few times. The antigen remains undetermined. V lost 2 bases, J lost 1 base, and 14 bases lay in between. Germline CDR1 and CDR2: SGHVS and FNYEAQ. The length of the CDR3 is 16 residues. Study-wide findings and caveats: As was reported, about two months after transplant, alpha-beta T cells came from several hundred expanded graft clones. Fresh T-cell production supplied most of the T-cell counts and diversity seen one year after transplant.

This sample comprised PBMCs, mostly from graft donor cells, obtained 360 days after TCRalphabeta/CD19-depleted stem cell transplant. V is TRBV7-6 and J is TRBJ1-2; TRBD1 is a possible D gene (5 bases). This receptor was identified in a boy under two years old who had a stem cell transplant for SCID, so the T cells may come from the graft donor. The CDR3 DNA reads TGTGCCAGCAGCTTAATTCCGGGACTCGATAACTATGGCTACACCTTC. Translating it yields CASSLIPGLDNYGYTF. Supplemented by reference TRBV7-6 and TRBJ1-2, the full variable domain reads GAGVSQSPRYKVTKRGQDVALRCDPISGHVSLYWYRQALGQGPEFLTYFNYEAQQDKSGLPNDRFSAERPEGSISTLTIQRTEQRDSAMYRCASSLIPGLDNYGYTFGSGTRLTVV.